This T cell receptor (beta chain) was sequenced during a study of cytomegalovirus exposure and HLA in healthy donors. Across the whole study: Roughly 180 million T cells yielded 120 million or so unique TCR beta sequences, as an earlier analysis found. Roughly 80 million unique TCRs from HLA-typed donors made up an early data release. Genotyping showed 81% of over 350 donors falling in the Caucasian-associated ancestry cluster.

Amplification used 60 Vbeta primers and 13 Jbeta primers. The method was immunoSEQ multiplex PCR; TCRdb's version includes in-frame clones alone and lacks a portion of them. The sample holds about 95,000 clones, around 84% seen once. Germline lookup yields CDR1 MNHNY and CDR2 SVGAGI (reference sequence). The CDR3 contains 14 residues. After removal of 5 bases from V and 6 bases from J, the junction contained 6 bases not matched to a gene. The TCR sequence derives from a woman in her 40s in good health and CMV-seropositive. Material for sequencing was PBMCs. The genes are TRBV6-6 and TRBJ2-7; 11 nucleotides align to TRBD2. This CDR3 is CASSLRLAGTEQYF. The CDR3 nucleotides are TGTGCCAGCAGTCTAAGACTAGCGGGAACCGAGCAGTACTTC.